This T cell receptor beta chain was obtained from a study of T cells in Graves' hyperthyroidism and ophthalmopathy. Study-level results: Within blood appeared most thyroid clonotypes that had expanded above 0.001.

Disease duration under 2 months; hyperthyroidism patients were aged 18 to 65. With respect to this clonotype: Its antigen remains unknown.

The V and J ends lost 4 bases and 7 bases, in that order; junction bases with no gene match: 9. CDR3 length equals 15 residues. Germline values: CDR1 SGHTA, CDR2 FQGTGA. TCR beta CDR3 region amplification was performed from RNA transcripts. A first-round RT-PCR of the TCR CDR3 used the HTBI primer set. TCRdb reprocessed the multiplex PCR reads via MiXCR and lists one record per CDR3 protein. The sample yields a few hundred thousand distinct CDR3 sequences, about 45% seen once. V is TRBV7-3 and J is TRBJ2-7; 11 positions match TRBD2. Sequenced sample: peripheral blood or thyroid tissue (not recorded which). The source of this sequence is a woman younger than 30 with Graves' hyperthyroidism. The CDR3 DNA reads TGTGCCAGCAGCTCCCTAGCGGGAGGATTCAATGAGCAGTACTTC. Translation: CASSSLAGGFNEQYF.